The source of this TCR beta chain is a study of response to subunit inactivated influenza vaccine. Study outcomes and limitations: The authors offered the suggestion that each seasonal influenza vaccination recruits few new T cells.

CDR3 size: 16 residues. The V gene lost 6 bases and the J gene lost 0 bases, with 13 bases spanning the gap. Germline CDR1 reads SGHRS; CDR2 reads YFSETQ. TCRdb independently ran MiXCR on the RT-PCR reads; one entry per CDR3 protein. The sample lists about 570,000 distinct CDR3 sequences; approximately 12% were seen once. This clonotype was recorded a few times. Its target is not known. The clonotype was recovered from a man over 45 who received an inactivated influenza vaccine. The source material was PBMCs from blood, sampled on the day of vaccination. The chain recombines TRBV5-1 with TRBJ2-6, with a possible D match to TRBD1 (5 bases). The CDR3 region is CASKRIQGSGANVLTF. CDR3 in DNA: TGCGCCAGCAAACGAATCCAGGGCTCTGGGGCCAACGTCCTGACTTTC.